The 8 T cell receptor beta chains presented below share a single source sample, sequenced in a study of cytomegalovirus exposure and HLA in healthy donors (TCRdb year 2017). The library was generated by the immunoSEQ multiplex PCR assay. A mixture of 60 forward primers for TCR Vbeta segments and 13 reverse primers for TCR Jbeta segments was used in the multiplex PCR. This is the immuneACCESS table as TCRdb keeps it, with only in-frame sequences that have V and J called. A part of the clones is gone; compared with another copy, unresolved V genes explain less than half, and the rest is unexplained. A total of some 160,000 clones appear in this sample, approximately 68% of them only once. Of the sample, around 2.2% falls within the top ten clones. Sequencing was performed on PBMCs. These receptors came from a middle-aged man in good health and CMV-seronegative.

The chain is built from TRBV5-1 and TRBJ1-4; 8 bases agree with TRBD1. CDR3 length: 14 amino acids. Unmatched junction bases numbered 7, after V lost 4 bases and J lost 8 bases. The V gene's germline CDR1 is SGHRS and CDR2 YFSETQ. The CDR3 is CASSLGQGFEKLFF. CDR3 DNA: TGCGCCAGCAGCCTAGGACAGGGTTTCGAAAAACTGTTTTTT.

In its sample, this clone was seen once. This chain joins TRBV5-8 and TRBJ2-2; 8 nucleotides line up with TRBD1. V shed 5 bases and J 4 bases; nucleotides not matched to a gene: 4. Germline V gives CDR1 SGHTS, CDR2 YDEGEE. The CDR3 sequence is 14 residues long. The DNA of the CDR3 is TGTGCCAGCAGTCCAGACAGGGGCACCGGGGAGCTGTTTTTT. Its translation is CASSPDRGTGELFF. The variable domain in full, completed from reference TRBV5-8 and TRBJ2-2, reads EAGVTQSPTHLIKTRGQQATLRCSPISGHTSVYWYQQALGLGLQFLLWYDEGEERNRGNFPPRFSGRQFPNYSSELNVNALELEDSALYLCASSPDRGTGELFFGEGSRLTVL.

This clone was seen a few times. The chain combines TRBV25-1 with TRBJ2-3; weak D call: TRBD1 (7 bases). V lost 6 bases and J 6 bases, leaving 13 bases between the germline ends. CDR3 length: 13 amino acids. Germline CDR1 is MGHDK and CDR2 is SYGVNS. CDR3 protein: CASSPTGRDTQYF. DNA for the CDR3: TGTGCCAGCAGCCCGACAGGGAGGGATACGCAGTATTTT.

The chain uses TRBV7-9 and TRBJ1-3; D is unclear. Trimming took 4 bases from V and 7 from J, leaving 14 bases between them. The CDR3 spans 14 residues. From germline, CDR1 is SEHNR and CDR2 FQNEAQ (reference sequence). The chain's CDR3 is CASSSPDRVNTIYF. The CDR3 nucleotides read TGTGCCAGCAGCTCCCCTGATCGCGTTAACACCATATATTTT.

The chain combines TRBV6-1 with TRBJ2-3, with TRBD2 matching 9 bases. This CDR3 is built from 15 residues. J gave up 4 bases and V 4 bases, and 6 bases lay outside the gene matches. Per germline, CDR1 MNHNS and CDR2 SASEGT. The CDR3 protein is CASSGASGTPDTQYF. The CDR3 DNA follows: TGTGCCAGCAGTGGGGCTAGCGGGACCCCAGATACGCAGTATTTT.

This clone was seen a few times. V gene TRBV6-5 combines with J gene TRBJ2-1; 10 nucleotides agree with TRBD1. This CDR3 contains 16 residues. CDR1 and CDR2 from the germline V gene are MNHEY and SVGAGI. V lost 0 bases to trimming and J lost 7 bases; unmatched junction nucleotides: 6. The CDR3 DNA is TGTGCCAGCAGTTACTCGATCGGGACAGGGGTTAATGAGCAGTTCTTC. As protein: CASSYSIGTGVNEQFF.

CDR3 sequence: CASGQGLDTEAFF. The CDR3 DNA reads as TGTGCTAGTGGCCAGGGCTTGGACACTGAAGCTTTCTTT. The chain links TRBV12-5 to TRBJ1-1; tentative D call: TRBD1 (5 bases). The CDR3 loop spans 13 amino acids. Germline V gives CDR1 LGHNT, CDR2 FRNRAP. The ends were cut back, 6 bases at V and 3 bases at J, with 11 bases in the middle.

The chain has TRBV9 and TRBJ2-7; 9 nucleotides align to TRBD1. In germline, CDR1 is SGDLS, CDR2 YYNGEE. V shed 3 bases, J shed 3 bases, and the junction held 16 bases outside the gene matches. CDR3 length: 18 amino acids. The CDR3 loop is CASSGRSRDRVSIYEQYF. Here the CDR3 DNA reads TGTGCCAGCAGCGGCCGCTCCCGGGACAGGGTTTCCATCTACGAGCAGTACTTC. Based on the CDR3 plus reference TRBV9 and TRBJ2-7, the full variable domain is DSGVTQTPKHLITATGQRVTLRCSPRSGDLSVYWYQQSLDQGLQFLIQYYNGEERAKGNILERFSAQQFPDLHSELNLSSLELGDSALYFCASSGRSRDRVSIYEQYFGPGTRLTVT.